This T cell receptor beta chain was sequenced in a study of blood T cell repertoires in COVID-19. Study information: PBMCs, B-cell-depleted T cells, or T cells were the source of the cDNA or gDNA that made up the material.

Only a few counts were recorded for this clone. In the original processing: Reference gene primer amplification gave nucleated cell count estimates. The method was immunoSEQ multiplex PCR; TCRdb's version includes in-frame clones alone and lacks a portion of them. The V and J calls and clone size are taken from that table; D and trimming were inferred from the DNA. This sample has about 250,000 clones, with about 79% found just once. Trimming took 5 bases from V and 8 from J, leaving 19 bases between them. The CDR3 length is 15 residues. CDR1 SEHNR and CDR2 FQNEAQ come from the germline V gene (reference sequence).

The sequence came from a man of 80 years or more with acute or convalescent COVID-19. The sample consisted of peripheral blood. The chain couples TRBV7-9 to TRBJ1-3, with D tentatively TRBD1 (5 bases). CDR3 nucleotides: TGTGCCAGCAGCCTGGGGGGTCTCTCTGATCACACCATATATTTT. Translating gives CASSLGGLSDHTIYF.